This T cell receptor (beta chain) was sequenced in a study of identical twins. Study-wide points: Out-of-frame sharing of TCR alpha in monozygotic twins was underestimated by models. Partly confounded zero-insertion analyses could result from invariant MAIT and iNKT cells.

Donors were all healthy Caucasians. The CDR3 covers 13 residues. Trimming stripped 1 base from V and 3 bases from J, with 10 bases between. Germline loops: CDR1 DFQATT, CDR2 SNEGSKA (reference sequence). From the 5' RACE reads, TCRdb called clonotypes with MiXCR, one entry per CDR3 protein. This sample carries around 690,000 distinct CDR3 sequences, about 20% of them seen once, and the ten largest clones take approximately 4.5%. This clonotype was recorded many times. The antigen remains undetermined. This sample was shared with a second study, whose subject was T cells expressing NK-cell markers.

The V gene is TRBV20-1, the J gene TRBJ2-7, with D tentatively TRBD2 (5 bases). The clonotype originates from a young woman in good health. The specimen sequenced was PBMCs. This chain's CDR3 is CSARVGGSYEQYF. For the CDR3, the DNA is TGCAGTGCTAGAGTAGGAGGAAGCTACGAGCAGTACTTC.